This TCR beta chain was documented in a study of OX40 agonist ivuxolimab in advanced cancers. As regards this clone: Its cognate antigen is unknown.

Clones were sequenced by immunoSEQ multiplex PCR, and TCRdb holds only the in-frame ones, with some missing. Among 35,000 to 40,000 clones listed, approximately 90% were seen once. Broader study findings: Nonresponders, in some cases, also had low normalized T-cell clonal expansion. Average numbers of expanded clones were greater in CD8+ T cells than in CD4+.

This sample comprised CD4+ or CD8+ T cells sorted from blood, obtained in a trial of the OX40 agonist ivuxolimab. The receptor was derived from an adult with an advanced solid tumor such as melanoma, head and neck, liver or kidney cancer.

CDR3 DNA: TGTGCCAGCAGCTCCGGGACTTACAATGAGCAGTTCTTC. Protein: CASSSGTYNEQFF. V usage is TRBV5-4 and J usage is TRBJ2-1, with a tentative D call TRBD2 (6 bases). Germline V CDR1 and CDR2: SGHNT, YYREEE (reference sequence). The V and J ends lost 3 bases and 4 bases respectively, with 8 bases between them. The CDR3 length is 13 residues.